This T cell receptor beta chain emerged from a study of blood T cell repertoires in COVID-19. Study-level background: Some COVID-19 samples were acute and others convalescent; all came from the United States, Italy and Spain. The analysed material was cDNA or gDNA that came from T cells, B-cell-depleted T cells, or PBMCs.

In the original analysis: Reference gene primer amplification gave estimated nucleated cell counts. Only in-frame clones appear in the TCRdb table, and some are missing; sequencing was by immunoSEQ multiplex PCR. Clone size and V and J calls were adopted from that table, with D and trimming inferred from the DNA. The sample records 20,000 to 25,000 clones, approximately 90% being singletons. Sample: peripheral blood. This receptor was obtained from an elderly woman with active COVID-19.

CDR3 region: CAISRDRGSYNEQFF. DNA for the CDR3: TGTGCCATCTCCCGGGACAGGGGCTCCTACAATGAGCAGTTCTTC. This sequence joins TRBV10-3 and TRBJ2-1; TRBD1 matches at 10 bases. Germline V gene lookup returns CDR1 ENHRY and CDR2 SYGVKD. V shed 8 bases, J shed 0 bases, and the junction held 4 bases outside the gene matches. The CDR3 has 15 residues.